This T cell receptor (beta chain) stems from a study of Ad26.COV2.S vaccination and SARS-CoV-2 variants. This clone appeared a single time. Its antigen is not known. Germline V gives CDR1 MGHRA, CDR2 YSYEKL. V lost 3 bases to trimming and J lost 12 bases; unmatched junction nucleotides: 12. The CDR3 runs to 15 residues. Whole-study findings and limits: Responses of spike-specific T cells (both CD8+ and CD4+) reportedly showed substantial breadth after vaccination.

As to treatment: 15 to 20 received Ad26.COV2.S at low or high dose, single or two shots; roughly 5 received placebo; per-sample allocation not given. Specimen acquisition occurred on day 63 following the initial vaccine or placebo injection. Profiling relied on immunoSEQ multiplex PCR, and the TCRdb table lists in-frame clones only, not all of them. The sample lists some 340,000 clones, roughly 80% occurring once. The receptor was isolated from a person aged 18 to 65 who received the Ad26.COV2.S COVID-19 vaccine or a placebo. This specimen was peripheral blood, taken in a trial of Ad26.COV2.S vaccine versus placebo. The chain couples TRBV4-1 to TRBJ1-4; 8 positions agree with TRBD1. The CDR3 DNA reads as TGCGCCAGCAGCCACCAAACTCAGGGGGCGGGGGAACTGTTTTTT. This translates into CASSHQTQGAGELFF.